The TCR beta chain under discussion was sequenced for a study of control samples from healthy donors and cancer patients. The assay was immunoSEQ multiplex PCR, and TCRdb's table has in-frame clones only and misses some. The repertoire holds 170,000 or so clones, with 90% to 95% as singletons. The CDR3 sequence is 13 residues long. Germline V gene sequence: CDR1 KGHDR, CDR2 SFDVKD. V lost 0 bases and J 13 bases, leaving 12 bases between the germline ends. The chain recombines TRBV24-1 with TRBJ2-1; D unclear. The source is a man between 18 and 35 years old in good health. Sequenced input: blood. This chain's CDR3 is CATSDLRWVGQFF. The CDR3 DNA follows: TGTGCCACCAGTGATTTGCGGTGGGTAGGACAGTTCTTC.